This T cell receptor beta chain originates from a study of T cell changes during pregnancy in multiple sclerosis. Profiled with immunoSEQ multiplex PCR; TCRdb holds only in-frame clones, not every one. Of around 55,000 clones detected, around 93% appear once; the ten largest clones hold approximately 3.8%. The germline CDR1 and CDR2 sequences are SGHVS and FNYEAQ. V dropped 3 bases and J dropped 11; count of bases not matched to a gene: 12. There are 14 residues in the CDR3. This TCR derives from a female donor with multiple sclerosis, enrolled in a pregnancy study. The sequencing used CD8+ T cells from peripheral blood mononuclear cells, collected in the second trimester of pregnancy. The rearrangement uses TRBV7-6 and TRBJ1-2, with 7 bases aligning to TRBD1. The CDR3 nucleotides read TGTGCCAGCAGCTTGTACGCCGGGACAGAATCATACACCTTC. Its protein product is CASSLYAGTESYTF. Together with reference TRBV7-6 and TRBJ1-2, the CDR3 gives the full variable domain: GAGVSQSPRYKVTKRGQDVALRCDPISGHVSLYWYRQALGQGPEFLTYFNYEAQQDKSGLPNDRFSAERPEGSISTLTIQRTEQRDSAMYRCASSLYAGTESYTFGSGTRLTVV.